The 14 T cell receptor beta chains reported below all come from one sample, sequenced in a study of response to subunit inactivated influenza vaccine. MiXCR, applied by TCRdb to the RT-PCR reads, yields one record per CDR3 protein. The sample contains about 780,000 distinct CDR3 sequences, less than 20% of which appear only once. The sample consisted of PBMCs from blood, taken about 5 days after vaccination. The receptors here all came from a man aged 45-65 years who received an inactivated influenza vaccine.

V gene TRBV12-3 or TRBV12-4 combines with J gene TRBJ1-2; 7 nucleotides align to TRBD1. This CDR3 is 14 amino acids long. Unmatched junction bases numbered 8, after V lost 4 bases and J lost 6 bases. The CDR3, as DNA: TGTGCCAGCAGTTCTCAACAGGGGAGAAATGGCTACACCTTC. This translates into CASSSQQGRNGYTF.

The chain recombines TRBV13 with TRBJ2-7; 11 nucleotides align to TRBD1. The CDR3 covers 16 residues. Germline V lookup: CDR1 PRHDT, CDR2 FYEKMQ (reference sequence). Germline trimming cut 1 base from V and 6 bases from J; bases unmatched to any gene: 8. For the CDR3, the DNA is TGTGCCAGCAGCTTAGATAGGGACAGGGGGATTCGCGAGCAGTACTTC. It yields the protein CASSLDRDRGIREQYF.

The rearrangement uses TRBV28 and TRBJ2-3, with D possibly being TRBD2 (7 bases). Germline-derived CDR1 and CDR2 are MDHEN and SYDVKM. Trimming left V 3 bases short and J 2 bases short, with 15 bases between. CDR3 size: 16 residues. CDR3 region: CASSFPGGPDTDTQYF. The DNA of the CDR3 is TGTGCCAGCAGTTTTCCGGGGGGCCCCGACACAGATACGCAGTATTTT.

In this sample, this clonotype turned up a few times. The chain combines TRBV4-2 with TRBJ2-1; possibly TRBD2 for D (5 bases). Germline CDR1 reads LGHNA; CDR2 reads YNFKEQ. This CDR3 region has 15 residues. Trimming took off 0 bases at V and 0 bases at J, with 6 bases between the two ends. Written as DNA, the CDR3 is TGTGCCAGCAGCCAAGACGCGGGCTCCTACAATGAGCAGTTCTTC. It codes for CASSQDAGSYNEQFF.

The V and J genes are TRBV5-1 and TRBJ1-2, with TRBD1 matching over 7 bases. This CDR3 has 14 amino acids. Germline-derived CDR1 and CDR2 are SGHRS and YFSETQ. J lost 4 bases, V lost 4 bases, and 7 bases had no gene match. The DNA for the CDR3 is TGCGCCAGCAGCCCGGACAGGACGATCTATGGCTACACCTTC. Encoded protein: CASSPDRTIYGYTF.

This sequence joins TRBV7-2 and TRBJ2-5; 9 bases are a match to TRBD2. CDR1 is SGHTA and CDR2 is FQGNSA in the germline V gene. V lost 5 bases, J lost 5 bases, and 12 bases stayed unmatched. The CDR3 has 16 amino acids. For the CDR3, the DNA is TGTGCCAGCAGCCTAGTGGGGGGAGCGGGAGGTGAGACCCAGTACTTC. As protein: CASSLVGGAGGETQYF.

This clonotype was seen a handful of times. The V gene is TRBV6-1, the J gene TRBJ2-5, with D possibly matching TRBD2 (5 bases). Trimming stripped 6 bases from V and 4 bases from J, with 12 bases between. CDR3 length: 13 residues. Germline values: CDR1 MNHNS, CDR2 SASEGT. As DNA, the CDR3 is TGTGCCAGCAGACCACTAGTCGGAGAGACCCAGTACTTC. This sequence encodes CASRPLVGETQYF.

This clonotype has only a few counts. The CDR3 here is CASSHWGKTQYF. In DNA form, the CDR3 reads TGTGCCAGCAGCCATTGGGGAAAGACCCAGTACTTC. V is TRBV12-3 or TRBV12-4 and J is TRBJ2-5; D ambiguous. This CDR3 region has 12 residues. The V gene lost 6 bases and the J gene lost 6 bases, with 11 bases spanning the gap.

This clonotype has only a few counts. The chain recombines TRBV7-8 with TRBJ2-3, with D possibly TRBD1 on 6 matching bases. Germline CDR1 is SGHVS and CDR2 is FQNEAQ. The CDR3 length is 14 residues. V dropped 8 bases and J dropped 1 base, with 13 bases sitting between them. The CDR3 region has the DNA TGTGCCAGCGGGGGCCAAGGGGGCACAGATACGCAGTATTTT. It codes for CASGGQGGTDTQYF.

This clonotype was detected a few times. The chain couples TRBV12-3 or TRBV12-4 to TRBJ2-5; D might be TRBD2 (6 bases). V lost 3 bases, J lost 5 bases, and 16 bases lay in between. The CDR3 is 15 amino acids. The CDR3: CASSFGSHGRETQYF. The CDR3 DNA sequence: TGTGCCAGCAGTTTTGGTTCCCATGGGAGGGAGACCCAGTACTTC.

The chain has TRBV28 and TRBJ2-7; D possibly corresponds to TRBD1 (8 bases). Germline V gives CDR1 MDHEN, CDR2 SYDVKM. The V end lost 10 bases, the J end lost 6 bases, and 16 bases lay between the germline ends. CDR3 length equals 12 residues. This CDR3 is CATQGGVGEQYF. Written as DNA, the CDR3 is TGTGCCACACAGGGGGGGGTGGGCGAGCAGTACTTC. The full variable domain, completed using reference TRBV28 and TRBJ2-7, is DVKVTQSSRYLVKRTGEKVFLECVQDMDHENMFWYRQDPGLGLRLIYFSYDVKMKEKGDIPEGYSVSREKKERFSLILESASTNQTSMYLCATQGGVGEQYFGPGTRLTVT.

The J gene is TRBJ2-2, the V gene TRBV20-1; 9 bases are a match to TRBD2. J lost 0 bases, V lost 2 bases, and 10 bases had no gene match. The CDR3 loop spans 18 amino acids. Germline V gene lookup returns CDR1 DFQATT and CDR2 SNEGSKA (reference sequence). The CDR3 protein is CSARTPLAGLANTGELFF. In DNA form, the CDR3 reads TGCAGTGCTAGAACCCCCCTAGCGGGACTCGCGAACACCGGGGAGCTGTTTTTT.

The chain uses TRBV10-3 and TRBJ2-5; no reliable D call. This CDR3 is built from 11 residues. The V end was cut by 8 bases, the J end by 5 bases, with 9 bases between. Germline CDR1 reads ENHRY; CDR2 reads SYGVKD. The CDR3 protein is CAIGPQETQYF. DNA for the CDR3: TGTGCCATCGGGCCGCAGGAGACCCAGTACTTC.

The CDR3 nucleotides are TGTGCCAGCAGCTTTCCCGTTGGGACAGGGGAAGAGCAGTACTTC. Translating gives CASSFPVGTGEEQYF. The J gene is TRBJ2-7, the V gene TRBV7-9; 10 bases agree with TRBD1. The germline gives CDR1 SEHNR, CDR2 FQNEAQ (reference sequence). The ends lost 3 bases at V and 7 bases at J; junction bases unmatched: 9. The CDR3 has 15 residues.